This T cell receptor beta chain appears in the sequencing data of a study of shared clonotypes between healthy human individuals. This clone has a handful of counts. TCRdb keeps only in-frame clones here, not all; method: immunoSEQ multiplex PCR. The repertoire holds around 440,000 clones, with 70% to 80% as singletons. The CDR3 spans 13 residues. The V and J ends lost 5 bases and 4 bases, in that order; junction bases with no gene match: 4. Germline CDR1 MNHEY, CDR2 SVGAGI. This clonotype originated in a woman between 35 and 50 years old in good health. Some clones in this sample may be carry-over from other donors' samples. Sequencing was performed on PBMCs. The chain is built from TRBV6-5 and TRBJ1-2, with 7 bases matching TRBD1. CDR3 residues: CASSGGQPYGYTF. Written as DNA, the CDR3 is TGTGCCAGCAGTGGGGGACAGCCCTATGGCTACACCTTC.